The source of this T cell receptor beta chain is a study of identical twins. Notes on the study in general: The more abundant beta clonotypes in cord blood had fewer insertions, and memory repertoires did not show this. Out-of-frame TCR alpha sharing in monozygotic twins exceeded recombination model predictions. Twins' surplus sharing was weaker for beta out-of-frame sequences.

This clonotype was observed a few times. Its matching antigen is unknown. TCRdb reprocessed the 5' RACE reads with MiXCR, giving one entry per CDR3 protein. The table records approximately 600,000 distinct CDR3 sequences, just under 10% of them present only once. These data were also reused for a study on yellow fever vaccine responses in identical twins.

The sample comprised PBMCs. This sequence originates from a young woman in good health.

In DNA form, the CDR3 reads TGTGCCAGCAGCCAAACCGGGACCAGCCCTCCGGTGCAGTTCTTC. Its protein product is CASSQTGTSPPVQFF. V usage is TRBV4-2 and J usage is TRBJ2-1; D assignment may be TRBD1 or TRBD2 (5 bases each). The length of the CDR3 is 15 residues. Trimming left V 2 bases short and J 12 bases short, with 20 bases between. CDR1 LGHNA and CDR2 YNFKEQ come from the germline V gene.